This T cell receptor beta chain was recorded in a study of blood T cells in healthy people across ages. Overall study findings and caveats: Comparison with aged donors showed that long-lived donors had more naive CD4+ cells and higher diversity. Measured against age, TCR beta diversity per million T cells decreased in a roughly linear manner.

A remark on this clonotype: Its antigen is undetermined.

This CDR3 has 17 amino acids. With a J-beta primer mix and a sample-barcoded 5' primer, a second PCR ran about 7 to 12 cycles. Any given sample supplied a minimum of 2.5 million CDR3-containing paired-end reads. TCRdb re-called the 5' RACE reads with MiXCR, one entry per CDR3 protein. The sample lists under 2,000,000 distinct CDR3 sequences, around 50% occurring once. The sequencing input was blood. The chain employs TRBV21-1 and TRBJ2-7; the table's D call, TRBD1, has no DNA check behind it. TRBV21-1 is tagged as a pseudogene. The source is a woman aged 35 to 49 in good health. The CDR3 region has the DNA TGTGCCAGCAACCCGGACGGAAGGTTTCCTCCGTCCTACGAGCAGTACTTC. Its translation is CASNPDGRFPPSYEQYF.